These 20 T cell receptor beta chains originate from one sample sequenced in a study of T cell changes during pregnancy in multiple sclerosis (dated by TCRdb to about 2019). The library relied on the immunoSEQ multiplex PCR assay. TCRdb re-hosts the immuneACCESS table, in-frame sequences only. Its copies lack some clones; in the studies checked, an unresolved V gene accounts for under half of them, and the cause for the rest is not known. This sample holds 100,000 or so clones; approximately 92% were observed only once. The ten top clones hold 1.2% of the sample. The sequencing used peripheral blood, collected in the second trimester of pregnancy. Receptors originate from a female donor with multiple sclerosis, enrolled in a pregnancy study.

This chain links TRBV9 with TRBJ1-6, with D possibly being TRBD1 (6 bases). The CDR3 totals 15 residues. Trimming removed 4 bases from V and 7 bases from J, with 15 bases in between. Per germline, CDR1 SGDLS and CDR2 YYNGEE. The DNA of the CDR3 is TGTGCCAGCAGCCCGTTACAGGGACCCAATTCACCCCTCCACTTT. It yields the protein CASSPLQGPNSPLHF.

The V and J genes are TRBV11-2 and TRBJ1-4, with D possibly being TRBD1 (6 bases). The germline V gene encodes CDR1 SGHAT and CDR2 FQNNGV. Deletions cut 5 bases from V and 5 bases from J, with 24 bases between. CDR3 length: 18 residues. CDR3 DNA sequence: TGTGCCAGCAGCCCCAGGGGAGGGGCGCTTCGTCTAAATGAAAAACTGTTTTTT. Protein sequence: CASSPRGGALRLNEKLFF.

The chain recombines TRBV15 with TRBJ1-3; D gene unclear. This CDR3 comprises 14 residues. Germline V gives CDR1 LNHNV, CDR2 YYDKDF (reference sequence). The V end lost 0 bases, the J end lost 3 bases, and 6 bases lay between the germline ends. CDR3 sequence: CATSRDRFGNTIYF. The CDR3 DNA reads as TGTGCCACCAGCAGAGACAGATTTGGAAACACCATATATTTT.

V is TRBV18 and J is TRBJ2-5, with D unresolved. The CDR3 length is 16 residues. Trimming cost V 3 bases and J 2 bases, with 16 bases left between them. Looked up from germline, CDR1 is KGHSH and CDR2 is LQKENI. The CDR3 sequence: CASSPIAQQLQETQYF. CDR3 DNA: TGTGCCAGCTCACCCATCGCGCAACAGCTACAAGAGACCCAGTACTTC.

V is TRBV19 and J is TRBJ1-5; perhaps TRBD1 as D (5 bases). With 6 bases removed from V and 5 bases from J, the gap between germline ends came to 20 bases. The CDR3 extends over 16 amino acids. Per the germline V gene, CDR1 is LNHDA and CDR2 is SQIVND (reference sequence). The CDR3 protein is CASRSPVGTGDQPQHF. CDR3 bases: TGTGCCAGTAGGTCCCCTGTGGGGACGGGGGATCAGCCCCAGCATTTT. Supplemented by reference TRBV19 and TRBJ1-5, the full variable domain reads DGGITQSPKYLFRKEGQNVTLSCEQNLNHDAMYWYRQDPGQGLRLIYYSQIVNDFQKGDIAEGYSVSREKKESFPLTVTSAQKNPTAFYLCASRSPVGTGDQPQHFGDGTRLSIL.

The gene calls are TRBV11-2 and TRBJ1-6; possibly TRBD1 for D (6 bases). V lost 5 bases, J lost 4 bases, and 12 bases lay in between. This CDR3 is built from 15 residues. Germline CDR1 reads SGHAT; CDR2 reads FQNNGV. The CDR3 spells CASSVTGFYNSPLHF. Written as DNA, the CDR3 is TGTGCCAGCAGCGTGACAGGTTTTTATAATTCACCCCTCCACTTT.

V gene TRBV6-1 combines with J gene TRBJ1-1, with 8 bases aligning to TRBD1. Germline trimming cut 1 base from V and 3 bases from J; bases unmatched to any gene: 10. CDR3 length: 17 amino acids. The germline V gene has CDR1 MNHNS and CDR2 SASEGT. The CDR3 here is CASSEEARGLSYTEAFF. In DNA, the CDR3 is TGTGCCAGCAGTGAAGAGGCCAGGGGGCTCTCGTACACTGAAGCTTTCTTT.

V gene TRBV19 combines with J gene TRBJ1-1, with 7 positions matching TRBD1. Trimming at V came to 7 bases and at J to 5 bases, leaving 13 bases not matched to a gene. Germline assignment: CDR1 LNHDA and CDR2 SQIVND (reference sequence). The CDR3 consists of 15 residues. The CDR3 sequence: CASTRLTGVNTEAFF. In DNA form, the CDR3 reads TGTGCCAGTACCCGGCTAACAGGGGTAAATACTGAAGCTTTCTTT.

The chain has TRBV5-1 and TRBJ2-4; 8 bases match TRBD2. The CDR3 covers 15 residues. V was pared by 7 bases and J by 0 bases, with 6 bases of the junction left unmatched. CDR1 is SGHRS, CDR2 YFSETQ, per germline. This CDR3 is CASSLADVAKNIQYF. DNA for the CDR3: TGCGCCAGCTCACTAGCGGATGTAGCCAAAAACATTCAGTACTTC.

The gene calls are TRBV9 and TRBJ2-1; D is ambiguous. The germline CDR1 and CDR2 sequences are SGDLS and YYNGEE. The CDR3 is 11 amino acids. V lost 0 bases and J 7 bases, leaving 2 bases between the germline ends. In DNA, the CDR3 is TGTGCCAGCAGCGTAGCGAATGAGCAGTTCTTC. Translated, it gives CASSVANEQFF. Full variable domain (remainder filled in from reference TRBV9 and TRBJ2-1): DSGVTQTPKHLITATGQRVTLRCSPRSGDLSVYWYQQSLDQGLQFLIQYYNGEERAKGNILERFSAQQFPDLHSELNLSSLELGDSALYFCASSVANEQFFGPGTRLTVL.

This clone was seen a few times. The V gene is TRBV2, the J gene TRBJ1-1, with D hard to call. Germline CDR1 and CDR2: SNHLY and FYNNEI. V lost 0 bases and J lost 0, with 11 bases in between. The CDR3 has 16 residues. The CDR3 coding sequence is TGTGCCAGCAGTGAAGCCCGGTACGGGATGAACACTGAAGCTTTCTTT. This translates into CASSEARYGMNTEAFF. Full variable domain (rest looked up from reference TRBV2 and TRBJ1-1): EPEVTQTPSHQVTQMGQEVILRCVPISNHLYFYWYRQILGQKVEFLVSFYNNEISEKSEIFDDQFSVERPDGSNFTLKIRSTKLEDSAMYFCASSEARYGMNTEAFFGQGTRLTVV.

The chain is built from TRBV29-1 and TRBJ2-5, with D unresolved. Trimming took 5 bases from V and 2 from J, leaving 12 bases between them. CDR3 length: 13 amino acids. Germline values: CDR1 SQVTM, CDR2 ANQGSEA. This CDR3 reads CSVKTTFQETQYF. In DNA, the CDR3 is TGCAGCGTTAAGACAACTTTTCAAGAGACCCAGTACTTC.

The V gene is TRBV10-3, the J gene TRBJ2-5, with 8 nucleotides matching TRBD2. This CDR3 spans 15 amino acids. Losses at the gene ends were 3 bases for V and 5 bases for J; bases not matched to a gene: 8. Germline-derived CDR1 and CDR2 are ENHRY and SYGVKD. The CDR3 nucleotides read TGTGCCATCAGTGACTCCGCGGGCGGGGGGGAGACCCAGTACTTC. The encoded protein is CAISDSAGGGETQYF.

This clone has just one count. The chain links TRBV19 to TRBJ2-7; tentative D call: TRBD1 (5 bases). Trimming left V 5 bases short and J 3 bases short, with 14 bases between. Germline V gene sequence: CDR1 LNHDA, CDR2 SQIVND (reference sequence). The CDR3 sequence is 14 residues long. The CDR3 DNA reads TGTGCCAGTAGTTCGCAGGGTCTAGGCTACGAGCAGTACTTC. This codes for CASSSQGLGYEQYF.

This clone came up once. The rearrangement uses TRBV30 and TRBJ2-3, with 9 bases lining up with TRBD2. Trimming at V came to 7 bases and at J to 2 bases, leaving 16 bases not matched to a gene. This CDR3 contains 17 residues. In germline, CDR1 is GTSNPN, CDR2 SVGIG (reference sequence). The CDR3 sequence: CASLSLVAGVPTDTQYF. The CDR3 DNA sequence: TGTGCCTCACTCTCGTTAGTAGCGGGAGTCCCCACAGATACGCAGTATTTT.

The V and J genes are TRBV2 and TRBJ1-2; 8 nucleotides agree with TRBD1. V was clipped by 9 bases and J by 0 bases; unmatched bases: 9. The CDR3 consists of 15 residues. The germline CDR1 and CDR2 sequences are SNHLY and FYNNEI. CDR3 nucleotides: TGTGCCAGAGGAGGGACAGGCCCAGCTAACTATGGCTACACCTTC. Its translation is CARGGTGPANYGYTF. The whole variable domain, remainder taken from reference TRBV2 and TRBJ1-2, is EPEVTQTPSHQVTQMGQEVILRCVPISNHLYFYWYRQILGQKVEFLVSFYNNEISEKSEIFDDQFSVERPDGSNFTLKIRSTKLEDSAMYFCARGGTGPANYGYTFGSGTRLTVV.

This clone showed up just once. The J gene is TRBJ2-3, the V gene TRBV5-4, with 11 bases fitting TRBD2. Germline CDR1 SGHNT, CDR2 YYREEE (reference sequence). J gave up 4 bases and V 0 bases, and 4 bases lay outside the gene matches. This CDR3 region has 16 residues. The CDR3 region is CASSLGLAGTADTQYF. The DNA for the CDR3 is TGTGCCAGCAGCTTGGGACTAGCGGGAACAGCAGATACGCAGTATTTT.

This chain connects TRBV10-2 to TRBJ1-2; possibly TRBD1 for D (6 bases). This CDR3 is built from 13 residues. CDR1 is WSHSY and CDR2 is SAAADI in the germline V gene. The germline V and J ends were trimmed by 10 bases and 5 bases, with 17 bases remaining between them. In DNA form, the CDR3 reads TGCGCCATCCGGGACACCGGTTTATATGGCTACACCTTC. Translating it yields CAIRDTGLYGYTF.

The V gene is TRBV7-9, the J gene TRBJ1-1; 7 bases fit TRBD1. From germline, CDR1 is SEHNR and CDR2 FQNEAQ (reference sequence). The J segment lost 0 bases and the V segment lost 5 bases, leaving 6 bases of the junction unmatched. The CDR3 spans 15 residues. The CDR3 DNA reads TGTGCCAGCAGCCCGTCAACAGGGGTGAACACTGAAGCTTTCTTT. The encoded protein is CASSPSTGVNTEAFF. Drawing the rest from reference TRBV7-9 and TRBJ1-1, the complete variable domain is DTGVSQNPRHKITKRGQNVTFRCDPISEHNRLYWYRQTLGQGPEFLTYFQNEAQLEKSRLLSDRFSAERPKGSFSTLEIQRTEQGDSAMYLCASSPSTGVNTEAFFGQGTRLTVV.

The chain has TRBV5-1 and TRBJ1-1; D may be TRBD1 (6 bases). Per the germline V gene, CDR1 is SGHRS and CDR2 is YFSETQ. This CDR3 region has 13 residues. Between the trimmed V and J ends, which lost 7 bases and 4 bases, there was a span of 14 bases. CDR3 nucleotides: TGCGCCAGCGTTCTACAGGGTAGCACTGAAGCTTTCTTT. Amino acids: CASVLQGSTEAFF.